The 19 T cell receptor beta chains reported below all come from one sample, sequenced in a study of beta chain features in type 1 diabetes. Reverse transcription of all isolated RNA meant that expressed TCRB transcripts were sequenced. Some clones are missing from TCRdb's copy, which holds only in-frame ones; the method was immunoSEQ multiplex PCR. Counted here are roughly 370,000 clones, 14% occurring once; the ten biggest clones make up 0.03% to 0.04%. Material: naive CD4+ T cells from blood. Receptors originate from a man aged 30 to 45 in good health.

The chain employs TRBV5-1 and TRBJ2-1; 13 bases are shared with TRBD2. Germline-derived CDR1 and CDR2 are SGHRS and YFSETQ. The ends lost 4 bases at V and 8 bases at J; junction bases unmatched: 6. This CDR3 contains 15 residues. The CDR3 sequence: CASSRTSGSIDEQFF. The CDR3 DNA follows: TGCGCCAGCAGCCGGACTAGCGGGAGTATCGATGAGCAGTTCTTC. Full variable domain (missing parts from reference TRBV5-1 and TRBJ2-1): KAGVTQTPRYLIKTRGQQVTLSCSPISGHRSVSWYQQTPGQGLQFLFEYFSETQRNKGNFPGRFSGRQFSNSRSEMNVSTLELGDSALYLCASSRTSGSIDEQFFGPGTRLTVL.

The CDR3 nucleotides read TGCGCCAGCAGCCATAGGACAGGGAGGAACACTGAAGCTTTCTTT. Translation: CASSHRTGRNTEAFF. This chain links TRBV4-1 with TRBJ1-1; TRBD1 matches at 8 bases. This CDR3 is built from 15 residues. J lost 1 base, V lost 3 bases, and 4 bases had no gene match. CDR1 is MGHRA and CDR2 is YSYEKL in the germline V gene.

CDR3 DNA: TGCGCCAGCAGCCAAGATTTCCGCACAGATACGCAGTATTTT. Translation: CASSQDFRTDTQYF. This rearrangement joins TRBV4-3 to TRBJ2-3; no firm D call. V gave up 0 bases and J gave up 1 base, with 5 bases separating them. This CDR3 has 14 residues. Germline values: CDR1 LGHNA, CDR2 YSLEER.

This clone was detected a few times. The CDR3 sequence is CSASVDKLFF. For the CDR3, the DNA is TGCAGTGCTAGTGTGGATAAACTGTTTTTT. The chain uses TRBV20-1 and TRBJ1-4; no clear D. The CDR3 is made up of 10 amino acids. Germline V gives CDR1 DFQATT, CDR2 SNEGSKA (reference sequence). V was trimmed by 3 bases and J by 11 bases, leaving 7 bases between them.

Worth noting for this clone: The sample holds other DNA sequences that translate to the same CDR3. The chain joins TRBV7-2 to TRBJ1-2, with unresolved D. Deletions cut 1 base from V and 8 bases from J, with 8 bases between. The CDR3 is 12 amino acids. Germline values: CDR1 SGHTA, CDR2 FQGNSA. The CDR3 DNA reads TGTGCCAGCAGCTTAGAGGTGGGAGGCTACACCTTC. Its protein product is CASSLEVGGYTF.

In this sample, this clone turned up a few times. One end of the junction is discordant with germline, which a read error may explain. The J gene is TRBJ2-4, the V gene TRBV9; D may match TRBD1 or TRBD2 (5 bases each). CDR1 SGDLS and CDR2 YYNGEE come from the germline V gene. CDR3 length equals 13 residues. CDR3 amino acids: CASSVEPGTWAHF. Here the CDR3 DNA reads TGTGCCAGCAGCGTAGAGCCCGGGACCTGGGCTCACTTC.

The chain combines TRBV9 with TRBJ2-7, with D possibly being TRBD2 (7 bases). The CDR3 runs to 15 residues. Germline lookup yields CDR1 SGDLS and CDR2 YYNGEE. V lost 0 bases and J lost 6, with 16 bases in between. The CDR3 protein is CASSVAVGGLGEQYF. The CDR3, as DNA: TGTGCCAGCAGCGTAGCTGTGGGGGGGCTTGGCGAGCAGTACTTC.

V usage is TRBV7-2 and J usage is TRBJ1-1; 9 bases are shared with TRBD1. In germline, CDR1 is SGHTA, CDR2 FQGNSA. The CDR3 runs 13 residues. The junction had 4 bases not matched to a gene; V was cut back by 5 bases and J by 6 bases. The CDR3 here is CASSRTGGPEAFF. As DNA, the CDR3 is TGTGCCAGCAGCAGAACAGGGGGCCCTGAAGCTTTCTTT. The full variable domain, rest sourced from reference TRBV7-2 and TRBJ1-1, is GAGVSQSPSNKVTEKGKDVELRCDPISGHTALYWYRQSLGQGLEFLIYFQGNSAPDKSGLPSDRFSAERTGGSVSTLTIQRTQQEDSAVYLCASSRTGGPEAFFGQGTRLTVV.

The chain combines TRBV7-2 with TRBJ2-5; D uncertain. CDR3 length: 13 amino acids. Germline V gene sequence: CDR1 SGHTA, CDR2 FQGNSA. The V and J ends lost 0 bases and 6 bases respectively, with 8 bases between them. The CDR3 nucleotides read TGTGCCAGCAGCTTAGCTGGCGGTCAGACCCAGTACTTC. This encodes CASSLAGGQTQYF.

The genes are TRBV5-1 and TRBJ2-5, with 12 nucleotides matching TRBD2. V shed 4 bases and J 2 bases; nucleotides not matched to a gene: 6. Germline V lookup: CDR1 SGHRS, CDR2 YFSETQ. The CDR3 has 16 amino acids. The CDR3 is CASSPRLAGEQETQYF. The CDR3 region has the DNA TGCGCCAGCAGCCCTCGACTAGCGGGGGAACAAGAGACCCAGTACTTC.

J is TRBJ2-7 and V is TRBV9; D is uncertain. V shed 4 bases and J shed 6 bases, with 17 bases lying between them. The CDR3 is made up of 14 amino acids. Germline V gene data show CDR1 as SGDLS and CDR2 as YYNGEE. The CDR3 loop reads CASSRHPGTSEQYF. CDR3 coding DNA: TGTGCCAGCAGCCGCCATCCGGGTACATCCGAGCAGTACTTC. Full variable domain (rest looked up from reference TRBV9 and TRBJ2-7): DSGVTQTPKHLITATGQRVTLRCSPRSGDLSVYWYQQSLDQGLQFLIQYYNGEERAKGNILERFSAQQFPDLHSELNLSSLELGDSALYFCASSRHPGTSEQYFGPGTRLTVT.

This clone has a handful of counts. The chain employs TRBV7-6 and TRBJ1-3, with D tentatively TRBD1 (6 bases). V shed 1 base and J shed 0 bases, with 10 bases lying between them. The germline V gene has CDR1 SGHVS and CDR2 FNYEAQ. CDR3 size: 16 residues. The CDR3 nucleotides read TGTGCCAGCAGCTTAGTTGGGACAATCTCTGGAAACACCATATATTTT. As protein: CASSLVGTISGNTIYF.

This clone was seen only a few times. This sequence joins TRBV2 and TRBJ1-1, with no clear D. The CDR3 runs 13 residues. Trimming stripped 6 bases from V and 1 base from J, with 9 bases between. CDR1 is SNHLY, CDR2 FYNNEI, per germline. In DNA, the CDR3 is TGTGCCAGCAGAGTACAGCAGAACACTGAAGCTTTCTTT. Translation: CASRVQQNTEAFF. Supplemented by reference TRBV2 and TRBJ1-1, the full variable domain reads EPEVTQTPSHQVTQMGQEVILRCVPISNHLYFYWYRQILGQKVEFLVSFYNNEISEKSEIFDDQFSVERPDGSNFTLKIRSTKLEDSAMYFCASRVQQNTEAFFGQGTRLTVV.

This clone was detected only a few times. The V call is TRBV11-2, the J call TRBJ2-3; 13 bases match TRBD2. Germline values: CDR1 SGHAT, CDR2 FQNNGV. The V segment lost 3 bases and the J segment 0 bases; nucleotides outside the gene matches: 3. CDR3 size: 17 residues. For the CDR3, the DNA is TGTGCCAGCAGCTTTGGGACTAGCGGGACAAGCACAGATACGCAGTATTTT. Residues: CASSFGTSGTSTDTQYF.

The chain joins TRBV6-1 to TRBJ2-7; D is undetermined. The germline V gene encodes CDR1 MNHNS and CDR2 SASEGT. Trimming pared 3 bases from V and 6 bases from J, leaving 9 bases between. This CDR3 is built from 12 residues. CDR3 coding DNA: TGTGCCAGCAGTGAGTCCTTGCGCGAGCAGTACTTC. This codes for CASSESLREQYF.

This clone was recorded a few times. The chain carries TRBV2 and TRBJ2-3, with D tentatively TRBD1 (5 bases). V was pared by 6 bases and J by 3 bases, with 10 bases between. This CDR3 is built from 13 residues. CDR1 is SNHLY, CDR2 FYNNEI, per germline. Written as DNA, the CDR3 is TGTGCCAGCAGGGTTGCAGGGACAGATACGCAGTATTTT. The encoded protein is CASRVAGTDTQYF.

There are a few counts of this clone. The chain links TRBV30 to TRBJ1-5, with a possible D match to TRBD1 (5 bases). CDR1 and CDR2 from the germline V gene are GTSNPN and SVGIG (reference sequence). CDR3 length: 14 amino acids. V gave up 0 bases and J gave up 2 bases, with 8 bases separating them. The CDR3 DNA sequence: TGTGCCTGGAGTGTAGCCAGGGGCAATCAGCCCCAGCATTTT. This gives the protein CAWSVARGNQPQHF.

The V gene is TRBV5-1, the J gene TRBJ2-5; 12 bases fit TRBD2. Germline trimming cut 4 bases from V and 1 base from J; bases unmatched to any gene: 2. Germline V gives CDR1 SGHRS, CDR2 YFSETQ. There are 15 residues in the CDR3. The CDR3 loop reads CASSMGLAGQETQYF. Written as DNA, the CDR3 is TGCGCCAGCAGCATGGGACTAGCGGGCCAAGAGACCCAGTACTTC.

The chain couples TRBV6-1 to TRBJ2-5; no clear D. This CDR3 has 14 residues. Trimming took off 2 bases at V and 1 base at J, with 8 bases between the two ends. Germline V gene data show CDR1 as MNHNS and CDR2 as SASEGT. This CDR3 reads CASSEMSVQETQYF. CDR3 sequence (DNA): TGTGCCAGCAGTGAAATGAGCGTCCAAGAGACCCAGTACTTC.